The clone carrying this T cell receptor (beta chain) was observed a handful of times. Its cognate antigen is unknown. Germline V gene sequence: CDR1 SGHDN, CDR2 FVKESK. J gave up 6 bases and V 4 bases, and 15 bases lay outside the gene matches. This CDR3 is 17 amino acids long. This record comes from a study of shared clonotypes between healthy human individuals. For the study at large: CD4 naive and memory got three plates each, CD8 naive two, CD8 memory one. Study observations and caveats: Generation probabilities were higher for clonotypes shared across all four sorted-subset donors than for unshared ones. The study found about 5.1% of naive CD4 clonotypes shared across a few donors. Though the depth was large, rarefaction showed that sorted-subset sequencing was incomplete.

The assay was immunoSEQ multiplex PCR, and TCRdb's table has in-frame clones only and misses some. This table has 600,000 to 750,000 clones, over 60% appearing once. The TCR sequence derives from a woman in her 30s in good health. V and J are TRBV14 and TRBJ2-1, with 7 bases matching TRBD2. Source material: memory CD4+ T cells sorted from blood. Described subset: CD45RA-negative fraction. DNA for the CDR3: TGTGCCAGCAGCCGAGACTTTACTGGGAGGGCCTTCAATGAGCAGTTCTTC. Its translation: CASSRDFTGRAFNEQFF.